This T cell receptor (beta chain) was observed in a study of blood T cell repertoires in COVID-19. Overall study: Spain, Italy and the United States supplied samples that represented acute and convalescent COVID-19. Sources were T cells, B-cell-depleted T cells, or PBMCs; the material itself was cDNA or gDNA.

V gave up 7 bases and J gave up 3 bases; unmatched junction bases: 13. The CDR3 contains 16 residues. Germline lookup yields CDR1 MDHEN and CDR2 SYDVKM. Profiled with immunoSEQ multiplex PCR; TCRdb holds only in-frame clones, not every one. Counted here are fewer than 250,000 clones, more than 75% occurring once; the ten biggest clones make up roughly 7.1%. The sequencing input was peripheral blood. This receptor was taken from a woman in her sixties or seventies with COVID-19, enrolled during active disease. This rearrangement joins TRBV28 to TRBJ2-3; 7 bases map to TRBD2. The CDR3 protein is CASTFFRREPTDTQYF. CDR3 DNA: TGTGCCAGCACCTTCTTCCGGCGGGAGCCTACAGATACGCAGTATTTT.